These T cell receptor beta chains were read from a single sample in a study of siplizumab effects on memory and regulatory T cells. The assay was immunoSEQ multiplex PCR, and TCRdb's table has in-frame clones only and misses some. The table shows roughly 62,000 clones, with 70% to 85% occurring only once. Sequencing was done on a sample of memory CD4+ T cells sorted from blood. The origin of the receptors is a human donor in good health. The CDR3 runs from the conserved cysteine through the conserved F or W. Each record gives: J gene, D gene, clone size, V gene, CDR3 length, CDR3 protein, CDR3 DNA. D genes are given only for firm matches. Clone size is not always given. Where it is, it says once, few, many or a class for expanded clones.

j_gene: TRBJ2-5
d_gene: TRBD2
abundance: NA
v_gene: TRBV5-1
len: 16
CDR3aa: CASSLGGSGGRETQYF
CDR3nt: TGCGCCAGCAGCTTAGGAGGTAGCGGGGGGAGAGAGACCCAGTACTTC

j_gene: TRBJ1-2
d_gene: NA
abundance: NA
v_gene: TRBV4-3
len: 16
CDR3aa: CASSQDVRHSNYGYTF
CDR3nt: TGCGCCAGCAGCCAAGATGTACGACACTCTAACTATGGCTACACCTTC

j_gene: TRBJ2-7
d_gene: TRBD1
abundance: NA
v_gene: TRBV5-8
len: 15
CDR3aa: CASSSRTGLGHEQYF
CDR3nt: TGTGCCAGCAGCTCTCGGACAGGGCTGGGCCACGAGCAGTACTTC

j_gene: TRBJ1-4
d_gene: NA
abundance: NA
v_gene: TRBV5-1
len: 15
CDR3aa: CASSLFRRSNEKLFF
CDR3nt: TGTGCCAGCAGCTTATTTCGCAGGAGCAATGAAAAACTGTTTTTT

j_gene: TRBJ2-3
d_gene: NA
abundance: NA
v_gene: TRBV7-9
len: 16
CDR3aa: CASSQTYGNSQDTQYF
CDR3nt: TGTGCCAGCAGTCAAACGTACGGGAACTCACAAGATACGCAGTATTTT

j_gene: TRBJ1-2
d_gene: NA
abundance: NA
v_gene: TRBV6-4
len: 14
CDR3aa: CASSQTGTTYGYTF
CDR3nt: TGTGCCAGCAGTCAGACCGGGACGACCTATGGCTACACCTTC

j_gene: TRBJ2-3
d_gene: NA
abundance: once
v_gene: TRBV28
len: 13
CDR3aa: CASSFRAADTQYF
CDR3nt: TGTGCCAGCAGTTTTAGGGCGGCAGATACGCAGTATTTT

j_gene: TRBJ2-1
d_gene: NA
abundance: NA
v_gene: TRBV20-1
len: 10
CDR3aa: CSASDNEQFF
CDR3nt: TGCAGTGCTAGCGACAATGAGCAGTTCTTC

j_gene: TRBJ1-2
d_gene: TRBD1
abundance: NA
v_gene: TRBV19
len: 15
CDR3aa: CASSTWTGYGNGYTF
CDR3nt: TGTGCCAGTAGTACCTGGACAGGGTATGGAAATGGCTACACCTTC

j_gene: TRBJ1-1
d_gene: NA
abundance: NA
v_gene: TRBV19
len: 13
CDR3aa: CASRSIGGTEAFF
CDR3nt: TGTGCCAGTAGAAGTATCGGGGGCACTGAAGCTTTCTTT

j_gene: TRBJ1-2
d_gene: TRBD1
abundance: NA
v_gene: TRBV29-1
len: 13
CDR3aa: CSVDPDRGQGYTF
CDR3nt: TGCAGCGTTGACCCGGACAGGGGGCAGGGCTACACCTTC

j_gene: TRBJ2-3
d_gene: TRBD2
abundance: NA
v_gene: TRBV7-2
len: 15
CDR3aa: CASSFGLARADTQYF
CDR3nt: TGTGCCAGCAGTTTCGGACTAGCCCGGGCCGATACGCAGTATTTT

j_gene: TRBJ1-6
d_gene: NA
abundance: NA
v_gene: TRBV27
len: 14
CDR3aa: CASSLWPGNSPLHF
CDR3nt: TGTGCCAGCAGTTTATGGCCTGGGAATTCACCCCTCCACTTT

j_gene: TRBJ1-5
d_gene: NA
abundance: NA
v_gene: TRBV2
len: 12
CDR3aa: CASSPSSQPQHF
CDR3nt: TGTGCCAGCAGTCCATCTAGTCAGCCCCAGCATTTT

j_gene: TRBJ2-7
d_gene: NA
abundance: NA
v_gene: TRBV5-6
len: 13
CDR3aa: CASSLAQAYEQYF
CDR3nt: TGTGCCAGCAGCTTGGCCCAGGCCTACGAGCAGTACTTC

j_gene: TRBJ2-5
d_gene: NA
abundance: NA
v_gene: TRBV7-2
len: 15
CDR3aa: CASSFFWVNQETQYF
CDR3nt: TGTGCCAGCAGCTTTTTTTGGGTGAATCAAGAGACCCAGTACTTC